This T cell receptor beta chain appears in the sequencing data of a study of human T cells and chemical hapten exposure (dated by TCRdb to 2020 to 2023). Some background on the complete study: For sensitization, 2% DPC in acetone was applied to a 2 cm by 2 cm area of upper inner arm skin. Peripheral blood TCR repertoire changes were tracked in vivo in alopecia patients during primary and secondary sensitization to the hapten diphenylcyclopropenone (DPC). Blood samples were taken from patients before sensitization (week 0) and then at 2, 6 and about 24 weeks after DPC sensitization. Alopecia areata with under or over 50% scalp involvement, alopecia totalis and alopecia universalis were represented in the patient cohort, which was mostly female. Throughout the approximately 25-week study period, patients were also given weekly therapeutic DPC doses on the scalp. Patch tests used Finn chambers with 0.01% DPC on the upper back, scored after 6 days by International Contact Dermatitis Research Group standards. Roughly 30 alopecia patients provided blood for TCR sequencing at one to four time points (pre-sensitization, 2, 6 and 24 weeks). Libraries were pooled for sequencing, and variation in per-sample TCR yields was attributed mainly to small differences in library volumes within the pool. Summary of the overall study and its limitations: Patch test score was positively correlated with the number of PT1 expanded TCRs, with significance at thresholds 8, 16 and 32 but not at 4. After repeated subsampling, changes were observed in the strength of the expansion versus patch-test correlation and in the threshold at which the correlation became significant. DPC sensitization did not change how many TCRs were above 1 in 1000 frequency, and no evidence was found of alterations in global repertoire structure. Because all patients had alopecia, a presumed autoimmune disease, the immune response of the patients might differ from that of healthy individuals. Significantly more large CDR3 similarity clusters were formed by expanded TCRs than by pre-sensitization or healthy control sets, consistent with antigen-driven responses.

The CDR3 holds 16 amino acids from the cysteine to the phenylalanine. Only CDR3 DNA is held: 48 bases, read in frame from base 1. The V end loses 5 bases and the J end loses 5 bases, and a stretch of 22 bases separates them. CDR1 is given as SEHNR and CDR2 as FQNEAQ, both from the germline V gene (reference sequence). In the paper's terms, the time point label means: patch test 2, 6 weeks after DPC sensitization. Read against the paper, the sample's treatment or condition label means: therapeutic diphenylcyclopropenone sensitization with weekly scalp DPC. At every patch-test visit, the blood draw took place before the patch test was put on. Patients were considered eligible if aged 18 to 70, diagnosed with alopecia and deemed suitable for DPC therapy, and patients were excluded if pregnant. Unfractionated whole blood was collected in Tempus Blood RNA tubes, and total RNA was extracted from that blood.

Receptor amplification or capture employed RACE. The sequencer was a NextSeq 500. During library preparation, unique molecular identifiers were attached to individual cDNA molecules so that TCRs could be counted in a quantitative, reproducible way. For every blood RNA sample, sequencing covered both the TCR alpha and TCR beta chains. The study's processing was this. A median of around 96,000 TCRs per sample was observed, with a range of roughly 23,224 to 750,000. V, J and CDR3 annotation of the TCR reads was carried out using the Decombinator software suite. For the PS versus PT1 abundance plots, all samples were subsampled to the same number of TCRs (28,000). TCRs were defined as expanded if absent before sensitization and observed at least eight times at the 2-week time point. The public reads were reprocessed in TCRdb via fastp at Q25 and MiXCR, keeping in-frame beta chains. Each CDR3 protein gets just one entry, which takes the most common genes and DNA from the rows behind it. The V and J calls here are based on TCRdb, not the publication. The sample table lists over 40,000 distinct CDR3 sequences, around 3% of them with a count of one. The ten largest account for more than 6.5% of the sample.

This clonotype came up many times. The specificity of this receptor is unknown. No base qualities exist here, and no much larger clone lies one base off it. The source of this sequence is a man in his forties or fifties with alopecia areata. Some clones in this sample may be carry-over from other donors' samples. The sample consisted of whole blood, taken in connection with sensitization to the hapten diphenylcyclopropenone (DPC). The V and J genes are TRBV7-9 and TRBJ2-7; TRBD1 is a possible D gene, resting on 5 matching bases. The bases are TGTGCCAGCAGCCACCGTCAGACAGCTCTTCCTAACGAGCAGTACTTC. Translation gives CASSHRQTALPNEQYF.